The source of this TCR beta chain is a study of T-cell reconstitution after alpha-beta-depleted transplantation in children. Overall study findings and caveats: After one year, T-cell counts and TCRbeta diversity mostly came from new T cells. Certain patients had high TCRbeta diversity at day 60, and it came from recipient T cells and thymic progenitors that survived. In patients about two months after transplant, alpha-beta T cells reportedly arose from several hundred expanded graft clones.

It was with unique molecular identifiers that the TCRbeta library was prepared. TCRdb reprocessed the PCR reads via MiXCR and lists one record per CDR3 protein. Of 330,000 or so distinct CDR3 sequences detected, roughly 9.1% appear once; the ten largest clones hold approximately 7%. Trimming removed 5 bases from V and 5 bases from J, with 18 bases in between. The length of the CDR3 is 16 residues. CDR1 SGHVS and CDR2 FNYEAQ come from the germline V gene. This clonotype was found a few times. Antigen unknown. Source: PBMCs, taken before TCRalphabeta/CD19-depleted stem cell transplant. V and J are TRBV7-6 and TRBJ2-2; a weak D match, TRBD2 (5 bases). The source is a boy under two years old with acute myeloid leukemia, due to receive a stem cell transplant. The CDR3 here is CASSRRLPGETGELFF. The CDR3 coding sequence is TGTGCCAGCAGCCGCCGACTCCCCGGGGAGACCGGGGAGCTGTTTTTT.